Listed here are 29 T cell receptor beta chains from one sample, sequenced in a study of identical twins. TCRdb called the 5' RACE reads again in MiXCR, with one record for every CDR3 protein. Altogether 300,000 to 400,000 distinct CDR3 sequences are present, approximately 8.7% being singletons, with the ten largest covering around 8.6%. The sample consisted of naive T cells sorted from blood. These receptors all stem from a woman in her forties or fifties in good health.

The chain recombines TRBV24-1 with TRBJ2-1; TRBD1 or TRBD2 may be the D gene (5 bases each). Looked up from germline, CDR1 is KGHDR and CDR2 is SFDVKD. CDR3 size: 15 residues. Trimming left V 2 bases short and J 9 bases short, with 16 bases between. CDR3 sequence: CATSDSGPLPSEQFF. The CDR3 DNA follows: TGTGCCACCAGTGATTCGGGACCCCTACCTAGTGAGCAGTTCTTC.

This clonotype occurred a few times. J is TRBJ1-6 and V is TRBV5-1; tentatively, D is TRBD1 (5 bases). V was shortened by 0 bases and J by 11 bases, with 9 bases between the two germline ends. Germline V CDR1 and CDR2: SGHRS, YFSETQ. CDR3 length equals 13 residues. The CDR3 loop reads CASSLVGDPPLHF. Here the CDR3 DNA reads TGCGCCAGCAGCTTGGTGGGGGATCCACCCCTCCACTTT.

This clonotype was observed a few times. The rearrangement links TRBV29-1 to TRBJ2-1, with 12 bases aligning to TRBD2. Trimming at V came to 1 base and at J to 7 bases, leaving 2 bases not matched to a gene. Per the germline V gene, CDR1 is SQVTM and CDR2 is ANQGSEA. There are 14 residues in the CDR3. The DNA of the CDR3 is TGCAGCGTTGAAGGACTAGCGGGAGAGAATGAGCAGTTCTTC. It is translated as CSVEGLAGENEQFF.

This clonotype was counted a few times. The chain has TRBV4-1 and TRBJ2-6; tentatively, D is TRBD1 (5 bases). Germline lookup yields CDR1 MGHRA and CDR2 YSYEKL. The V and J ends lost 0 bases and 1 base respectively, with 13 bases between them. This CDR3 has 18 amino acids. CDR3 loop: CASSQDFLGVSGANVLTF. DNA of the CDR3: TGCGCCAGCAGCCAAGATTTTCTAGGGGTATCTGGGGCCAACGTCCTGACTTTC.

This clonotype was recorded a few times. This chain uses TRBV6-1 with TRBJ2-5; D might be TRBD1 (5 bases). Trimming pared 0 bases from V and 3 bases from J, leaving 8 bases between. This CDR3 comprises 14 residues. Germline CDR1 MNHNS, CDR2 SASEGT. DNA for the CDR3: TGTGCCAGCAGTGAAGCCGCCAGGGAAGAGACCCAGTACTTC. It translates to CASSEAAREETQYF.

This clonotype was counted only a few times. V and J are TRBV5-1 and TRBJ2-3; the D is unclear. The CDR3 has 14 amino acids. Per germline, CDR1 SGHRS and CDR2 YFSETQ. CDR3 DNA: TGCGCGAGCCGGTCCTCTACTAGCACAGATACGCAGTATTTT. It translates to CASRSSTSTDTQYF.

This clonotype came up a few times. The chain combines TRBV6-1 with TRBJ2-7; 7 nucleotides match TRBD1. This CDR3 spans 15 amino acids. Trimming at V came to 2 bases and at J to 3 bases, leaving 7 bases not matched to a gene. CDR1 is MNHNS and CDR2 is SASEGT in the germline V gene. CDR3 sequence reads: CASSELRQGDYEQYF. In nucleotides, the CDR3 is TGTGCCAGCAGTGAATTGAGGCAGGGGGACTACGAGCAGTACTTC.

This clonotype was counted a few times. The CDR3 bases are TGCGCCAGCAGCCTCTCGGACAGGGGGAACACTGAAGCTTTCTTT. Its protein is CASSLSDRGNTEAFF. The rearrangement links TRBV4-1 to TRBJ1-1; TRBD1 matches 9 bases. Germline CDR1 and CDR2: MGHRA and YSYEKL. J lost 1 base, V lost 4 bases, and 4 bases had no gene match. CDR3 length: 15 amino acids.

This clonotype was picked up a small number of times. The CDR3 here is CASSVGLAEYNEQFF. CDR3 in DNA: TGTGCCAGCAGCGTAGGGCTAGCGGAATACAATGAGCAGTTCTTC. The V and J genes are TRBV9 and TRBJ2-1; 7 nucleotides agree with TRBD2. The V segment lost 0 bases and the J segment 4 bases; nucleotides outside the gene matches: 4. Germline CDR1 is SGDLS and CDR2 is YYNGEE. CDR3 length: 15 amino acids. Variable domain in full (rest from reference TRBV9 and TRBJ2-1): DSGVTQTPKHLITATGQRVTLRCSPRSGDLSVYWYQQSLDQGLQFLIQYYNGEERAKGNILERFSAQQFPDLHSELNLSSLELGDSALYFCASSVGLAEYNEQFFGPGTRLTVL.

This clonotype has a handful of counts. Here the CDR3 reads CATSEPGQGGKETQYF. For the CDR3, the DNA is TGTGCCACCAGTGAACCAGGACAGGGAGGAAAAGAGACCCAGTACTTC. The chain carries TRBV24-1 and TRBJ2-5, with TRBD1 matching over 8 bases. The V and J ends lost 4 bases and 3 bases, in that order; junction bases with no gene match: 9. The germline CDR1 and CDR2 sequences are KGHDR and SFDVKD. This CDR3 has 16 amino acids.

This sequence joins TRBV24-1 and TRBJ1-2; 8 nucleotides align to TRBD1. The CDR3 has 17 amino acids. V lost 3 bases to trimming and J lost 4 bases; unmatched junction nucleotides: 12. CDR1 and CDR2 from the germline V gene are KGHDR and SFDVKD. CDR3 residues: CATSDQGAPDEGYGYTF. CDR3 in DNA: TGTGCCACCAGTGATCAGGGGGCGCCGGATGAAGGCTATGGCTACACCTTC.

This clonotype has just a few counts. The chain carries TRBV6-5 and TRBJ2-3; D not certain. The germline V gene has CDR1 MNHEY and CDR2 SVGAGI. CDR3 length equals 14 residues. V gave up 0 bases and J gave up 2 bases, with 6 bases separating them. Here the CDR3 DNA reads TGTGCCAGCAGTTACTCGGGAACCACAGATACGCAGTATTTT. Amino acids: CASSYSGTTDTQYF.

This clonotype was seen a few times. The chain links TRBV29-1 to TRBJ2-5, with 8 bases fitting TRBD2. Germline loops: CDR1 SQVTM, CDR2 ANQGSEA. The V segment lost 7 bases and the J segment 0 bases; nucleotides outside the gene matches: 4. The length of the CDR3 is 13 residues. Here the CDR3 DNA reads TGCAGCGGTAGCGGGACATACCAAGAGACCCAGTACTTC. This codes for CSGSGTYQETQYF.

This chain links TRBV5-6 with TRBJ2-3; maybe TRBD1 (6 bases). The CDR3 runs 16 residues. Germline lookup yields CDR1 SGHDT and CDR2 YYEEEE. Trimming pared 5 bases from V and 6 bases from J, leaving 22 bases between. CDR3 DNA: TGTGCCAGCAGGCAGGGGAAGGGACAACCCCAGGATACGCAGTATTTT. As protein: CASRQGKGQPQDTQYF.

The chain has TRBV5-5 and TRBJ2-3; D perhaps matches TRBD1 (5 bases). Trimming cost V 1 base and J 8 bases, with 14 bases left between them. The CDR3 consists of 14 residues. Per the germline V gene, CDR1 is SGHKS and CDR2 is YYEKEE (reference sequence). The CDR3 loop is CASSLSSSGPTQYF. The CDR3 DNA follows: TGTGCCAGCAGCTTGAGCTCATCAGGGCCTACGCAGTATTTT.

V is TRBV29-1 and J is TRBJ1-1; D perhaps matches TRBD1 (5 bases). CDR1 is SQVTM and CDR2 is ANQGSEA in the germline V gene. V was cut by 7 bases and J by 3 bases, with 12 bases left in between. This CDR3 comprises 12 residues. CDR3 in amino acids: CSGGWGYTEAFF. CDR3 DNA: TGCAGCGGGGGGTGGGGCTACACTGAAGCTTTCTTT.

This clonotype was picked up a small number of times. CDR3 sequence reads: CSARLAENYNEQFF. CDR3 nucleotide sequence: TGCAGTGCTCGACTAGCGGAGAATTACAATGAGCAGTTCTTC. The chain employs TRBV20-1 and TRBJ2-1; TRBD2 agrees at 9 bases. This CDR3 region has 14 residues. Germline CDR1 DFQATT, CDR2 SNEGSKA (reference sequence). The V gene end was trimmed by 5 bases and the J gene end by 4 bases; junction bases not matched to a gene: 6.

The V call is TRBV5-8, the J call TRBJ2-1; no firm D call. The V gene lost 4 bases and the J gene lost 0 bases, with 11 bases spanning the gap. CDR1 is SGHTS and CDR2 is YDEGEE in the germline V gene. The CDR3 spans 15 residues. The CDR3 sequence is CASSGPLVSYNEQFF. CDR3 nucleotides: TGTGCCAGCAGCGGTCCGTTGGTCTCCTACAATGAGCAGTTCTTC.

This clonotype has only a few counts. One junction end disagrees with the germline gene, perhaps due to a read error. This chain connects TRBV7-7 to TRBJ2-5, with D perhaps TRBD1 or TRBD2 (5 bases each). CDR1 SSHAT and CDR2 FNYEAQ come from the germline V gene (reference sequence). The CDR3 totals 16 residues. CDR3 coding DNA: TGTGCTAGCAGCCTAGAGCCGGGACGGGTACAAGAGACCCAGTACTTC. Translation gives CASSLEPGRVQETQYF.

The chain links TRBV6-5 to TRBJ1-5; no clear D gene. Trimming stripped 6 bases from V and 1 base from J, with 10 bases between. The V gene's germline CDR1 is MNHEY and CDR2 SVGAGI. CDR3 size: 14 residues. Here the CDR3 reads CASRNGNSNQPQHF. The CDR3 DNA reads as TGTGCCAGCAGAAACGGGAACAGCAATCAGCCCCAGCATTTT.

The chain is built from TRBV4-1 and TRBJ2-1, with D perhaps matching TRBD1 (6 bases). Trimming pared 1 base from V and 6 bases from J, leaving 7 bases between. The CDR3 is 13 amino acids. Germline V gene sequence: CDR1 MGHRA, CDR2 YSYEKL. In DNA, the CDR3 is TGCGCCAGCAGCCAAGGGGGGCGCAATGAGCAGTTCTTC. Protein sequence: CASSQGGRNEQFF.

The chain uses TRBV11-1 and TRBJ2-7, with no clear D. The V and J ends lost 5 bases and 6 bases respectively, with 8 bases between them. The germline V gene encodes CDR1 SGHAT and CDR2 FQDESV (reference sequence). The CDR3 totals 11 residues. The CDR3 region has the DNA TGTGCCAGCAGCCATACGAGCGAGCAGTACTTC. It codes for CASSHTSEQYF.

Points on this clonotype: This may be a read error, as it is one base from a much larger clone. V gene TRBV24-1 combines with J gene TRBJ2-1, with D unclear. Looked up from germline, CDR1 is KGHDR and CDR2 is SFDVKD. This CDR3 contains 15 residues. The V end lost 7 bases, the J end lost 6 bases, and 18 bases lay between the germline ends. The CDR3 DNA sequence: TGTGCCACCAGACCTAGACTCCAAGGCGGCAATGAGCAGTTCTTC. This sequence encodes CATRPRLQGGNEQFF.

The table lists this clonotype with many counts. The gene calls are TRBV12-3 or TRBV12-4 and TRBJ2-1; no clear D gene. This CDR3 contains 16 residues. Trimming stripped 4 bases from V and 5 bases from J, with 18 bases between. The DNA for the CDR3 is TGTGCCAGCAGTTCTTCCGGGTCCCTGGGGAACAATGAGCAGTTCTTC. Protein: CASSSSGSLGNNEQFF.

This clonotype showed up many times. J is TRBJ2-1 and V is TRBV12-3 or TRBV12-4; tentatively, D is TRBD2 (5 bases). The CDR3 has 14 residues. Trimming shortened V by 8 bases and J by 5 bases, and 16 bases separated the two germline ends. The CDR3 loop is CASQNGILNNEQFF. CDR3 DNA sequence: TGTGCCAGCCAGAACGGGATTCTCAACAATGAGCAGTTCTTC.

This clonotype was counted many times. The gene calls are TRBV5-1 and TRBJ2-1; TRBD1 is a possible D gene (5 bases). Germline V gene sequence: CDR1 SGHRS, CDR2 YFSETQ. The CDR3 sequence is 15 residues long. V dropped 1 base and J dropped 7 bases, with 15 bases sitting between them. CDR3 in amino acids: CASSLRQTKFNEQFF. CDR3 nucleotides: TGCGCCAGCAGCTTGAGACAGACAAAATTTAATGAGCAGTTCTTC.

This clonotype was observed a handful of times. This chain joins TRBV7-9 and TRBJ2-1, with 14 nucleotides matching TRBD2. Trimming took 4 bases from V and 5 from J; bases not matched to a gene: 4. Germline CDR1 and CDR2: SEHNR and FQNEAQ (reference sequence). The length of the CDR3 is 16 residues. CDR3 loop: CASSSRLAGGDNEQFF. The CDR3 DNA reads TGTGCCAGCAGCTCGAGACTAGCGGGAGGGGACAATGAGCAGTTCTTC.

This clonotype was observed many times. The chain combines TRBV5-1 with TRBJ1-1; D may be TRBD1 (5 bases). CDR1 SGHRS and CDR2 YFSETQ come from the germline V gene. This CDR3 contains 13 residues. V lost 0 bases and J lost 10, with 13 bases in between. CDR3 protein: CASSLVAGMVAFF. CDR3 bases: TGCGCCAGCAGCTTGGTGGCAGGGATGGTAGCTTTCTTT.

This clonotype was seen a handful of times. The rearrangement joins TRBV7-2 to TRBJ1-1, with D tentatively TRBD1 (6 bases). Germline CDR1 SGHTA, CDR2 FQGNSA. V lost 1 base, J lost 5 bases, and 11 bases lay in between. The CDR3 extends over 14 amino acids. The CDR3 reads CASSLGGARTEAFF. The DNA for the CDR3 is TGTGCCAGCAGCTTAGGGGGGGCTCGGACTGAAGCTTTCTTT.